The clone carrying this T cell receptor (beta chain) was seen a handful of times. Its specificity is unknown. The donors (healthy individuals) were bone marrow donors. The sample comes from a study of cytomegalovirus exposure and HLA in healthy donors. Study-level findings and limits: Previous analysis showed most TCR beta V segments were productive about 87% or about 30% of the time. Looking again later, the authors saw that most CMV-associated TCR beta chains seemed HLA-restricted. A reported reduction in N-insertions relative to the roughly 670-donor mean was seen in an Asian-associated ancestry cluster in a later analysis.

The PCR had 60 Vbeta and 13 Jbeta primers. Clones were read by immunoSEQ multiplex PCR, and TCRdb kept only the in-frame ones, dropping some. Of about 270,000 clones detected, 80% to 90% appear once; the ten largest clones hold less than 4%. The clonotype was recovered from a man aged 35 to 55 in good health and CMV-seropositive. Source material: PBMCs.

In DNA form, the CDR3 reads TGTGCCAGCAGCTTAGGGACCAGGGAGAACACTGAAGCTTTCTTT. As protein: CASSLGTRENTEAFF. The chain joins TRBV7-9 to TRBJ1-1; D possibly corresponds to TRBD1 (5 bases). The germline CDR1 and CDR2 sequences are SEHNR and FQNEAQ (reference sequence). The CDR3 spans 15 residues. V was clipped by 1 base and J by 1 base, with 10 bases between them.